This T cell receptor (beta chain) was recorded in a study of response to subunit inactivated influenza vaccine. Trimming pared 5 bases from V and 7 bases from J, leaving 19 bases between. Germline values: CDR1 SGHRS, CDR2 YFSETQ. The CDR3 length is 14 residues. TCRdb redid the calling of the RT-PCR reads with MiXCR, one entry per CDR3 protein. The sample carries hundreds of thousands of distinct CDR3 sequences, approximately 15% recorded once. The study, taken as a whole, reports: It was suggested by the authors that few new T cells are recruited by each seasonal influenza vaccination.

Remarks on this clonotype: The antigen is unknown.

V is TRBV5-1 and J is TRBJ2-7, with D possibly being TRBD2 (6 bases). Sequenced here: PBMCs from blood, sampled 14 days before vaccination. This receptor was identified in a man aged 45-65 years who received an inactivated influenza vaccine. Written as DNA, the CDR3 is TGCGCCAGCAGGAGCCGGGAGCTCACGGGGGAGCAGTACTTC. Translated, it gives CASRSRELTGEQYF. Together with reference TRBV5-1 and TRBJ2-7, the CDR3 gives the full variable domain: KAGVTQTPRYLIKTRGQQVTLSCSPISGHRSVSWYQQTPGQGLQFLFEYFSETQRNKGNFPGRFSGRQFSNSRSEMNVSTLELGDSALYLCASRSRELTGEQYFGPGTRLTVT.